A selection of T cell receptor beta chains follows, all from one sample in a study of blood T cell repertoires in COVID-19. Data came from immunoSEQ multiplex PCR; TCRdb stores just in-frame clones and leaves some out. The sample includes fewer than 200,000 clones, 70% to 90% seen only once; the top ten take approximately 5.4%. Sample: peripheral blood. These receptors all stem from a woman aged 50 to 65 with COVID-19, enrolled during active disease. CDR3s include the opening cysteine and the closing phenylalanine or tryptophan. The D gene is left open where the match is weak. Not all rows give a size; the values are once, few, many and, for expanded clones, a class.

.	.	TRBV6-5	TRBJ1-4	TGTGCCAGCAGCCCAACAGGGTTGGGTAATGAAAAACTGTTTTTT	CASSPTGLGNEKLFF
.	.	TRBV19	TRBJ1-4	TGTGCCAGTAGTCCAGAGGGAGGGAAACTGTTTTTT	CASSPEGGKLFF
.	.	TRBV4-3	TRBJ2-7	TGCGCCAGCAGCCAAGACGGGACTCGTCCTTACGAGCAGTACTTC	CASSQDGTRPYEQYF
.	TRBD2	TRBV7-3	TRBJ2-3	TGTGCCAGCAGCTTAACCGGGGGGGCCAATTCAGATACGCAGTATTTT	CASSLTGGANSDTQYF
.	.	TRBV25-1	TRBJ2-2	TGTGCCAGCAGTGAAGGCAGGGCGCCCACCGGGGAGCTGTTTTTT	CASSEGRAPTGELFF
.	.	TRBV7-2	TRBJ2-5	TGTGCCAGCAGCCCCACTAGGATTCAAGAGACCCAGTACTTC	CASSPTRIQETQYF
.	.	TRBV5-1	TRBJ2-5	TGCGCCAGCAGCATCCAGGGACTGCACCAAGAGACCCAGTACTTC	CASSIQGLHQETQYF
.	TRBD1	TRBV28	TRBJ2-7	TGTGCCAGCAGTGCACCGGGACAGGGGTCCTACGAGCAGTACTTC	CASSAPGQGSYEQYF
.	TRBD1	TRBV6-4	TRBJ2-7	TGTGCCAGCAGGGGAAACACAGGGGGCCTTGCCTACGAGCAGTACTTC	CASRGNTGGLAYEQYF
once	.	TRBV7-6	TRBJ2-2	TGTGCCAGCAGCGCCCGGGACATCAACACCGGGGAGCTGTTTTTT	CASSARDINTGELFF
.	TRBD1	TRBV9	TRBJ2-7	TGTGCCAGCAGCATAGGACAGGGTAACTACGAGCAGTACTTC	CASSIGQGNYEQYF
few	TRBD2	TRBV7-3	TRBJ2-7	TGTGCCAGCAGCCCAATAGCGGGGCCTACCTACGAGCAGTACTTC	CASSPIAGPTYEQYF
few	TRBD2	TRBV5-1	TRBJ2-1	TGCGCCAGCAGCCCCGGAGGGGAGGGTGAGCAGTTCTTC	CASSPGGEGEQFF
.	.	TRBV19	TRBJ1-5	TGTGCCAGTAGTATGAACAGCTATAGCAATCAGCCCCAGCATTTT	CASSMNSYSNQPQHF
.	.	TRBV7-8	TRBJ2-3	TGTGCCAGCAGTTTGGGCCCGTGGGCCACAGATACGCAGTATTTT	CASSLGPWATDTQYF
.	TRBD1	TRBV6-5	TRBJ2-1	TGTGCCAGCAGTAGCGGGACAGGGGCCACCAATGAGCAGTTCTTC	CASSSGTGATNEQFF
.	.	TRBV2	TRBJ1-2	TGTGCCAGCAGTGAAGGACAGGCCCCCCGCCGCTACACCTTC	CASSEGQAPRRYTF
.	TRBD1	TRBV4-1	TRBJ2-3	TGCGCCAGCAGCCAAGTCCCCGTGACAGGGGGCACAGATACGCAGTATTTT	CASSQVPVTGGTDTQYF
.	.	TRBV5-6	TRBJ1-5	TGTGCCAGCAGCTTGGAATACAATCAGCCCCAGCATTTT	CASSLEYNQPQHF
once	TRBD1	TRBV6-2/TRBV6-3	TRBJ1-2	TGTGCCAGCAGTAGGGACAGAGCGGCCGTGCGTGGCTACACCTTC	CASSRDRAAVRGYTF
once	TRBD2	TRBV27	TRBJ2-3	TGTGCCAGCAAACTAGCGGGGGGGCCGGATACGCAGTATTTT	CASKLAGGPDTQYF
.	TRBD1	TRBV28	TRBJ1-2	TGTGCCAGCAGGGCTGGACAGGATAACTATGGCTACACCTTC	CASRAGQDNYGYTF
.	TRBD1	TRBV27	TRBJ1-5	TGTGCCAGCAGCTCTGGGACAGGGAATCAGCCCCAGCATTTT	CASSSGTGNQPQHF
.	.	TRBV6-1	TRBJ2-3	TGTGCCAGCAGTGAAGACGACAGACCTCGTAGCACAGATACGCAGTATTTT	CASSEDDRPRSTDTQYF
.	.	TRBV6-2/TRBV6-3	TRBJ1-5	TGTGCCAGCAGTTACTCCACATTCAGCAATCAGCCCCAGCATTTT	CASSYSTFSNQPQHF
.	TRBD1	TRBV6-4	TRBJ1-3	TGTGCCAGCATGGGACAGTTCAACTCTGGAAACACCATATATTTT	CASMGQFNSGNTIYF
.	.	TRBV14	TRBJ2-7	TGTGCCAGCAGCCAAGGGTCAAACACCTACGAGCAGTACTTC	CASSQGSNTYEQYF
.	TRBD2	TRBV15	TRBJ2-1	TGTGCCACCAGAAGGACTAGCCGCAATGAGCAGTTCTTC	CATRRTSRNEQFF
.	TRBD1	TRBV27	TRBJ1-4	TGTGCCAGCAGTTCCCGGGACAGGGGGCTTGAAAAACTGTTTTTT	CASSSRDRGLEKLFF